This TCR beta chain was captured in a study of T-cell memory formation after mild COVID-19. TCRdb fed the 5' RACE reads into MiXCR, producing one record per CDR3 protein. Among fewer than 300,000 distinct CDR3 sequences, around 17% were seen once, and the ten largest hold around 23%. This clonotype was detected many times. In germline, CDR1 is SGHRS, CDR2 YFSETQ. The J segment lost 1 base and the V segment lost 4 bases, leaving 4 bases of the junction unmatched. The CDR3 is 15 residues long. The receptor was derived from a man aged 18 to 35 who had mild COVID-19 (a few samples of this study predate the infection). Cell type and time point are not known. The chain couples TRBV5-1 to TRBJ2-2; the match to TRBD1 covers 7 bases. The sample was PBMCs or a T cell subset sorted from them (not recorded which). DNA of the CDR3: TGCGCCAGCAGCCCTCGGACAGGGAACACCGGGGAGCTGTTTTTT. Protein: CASSPRTGNTGELFF.